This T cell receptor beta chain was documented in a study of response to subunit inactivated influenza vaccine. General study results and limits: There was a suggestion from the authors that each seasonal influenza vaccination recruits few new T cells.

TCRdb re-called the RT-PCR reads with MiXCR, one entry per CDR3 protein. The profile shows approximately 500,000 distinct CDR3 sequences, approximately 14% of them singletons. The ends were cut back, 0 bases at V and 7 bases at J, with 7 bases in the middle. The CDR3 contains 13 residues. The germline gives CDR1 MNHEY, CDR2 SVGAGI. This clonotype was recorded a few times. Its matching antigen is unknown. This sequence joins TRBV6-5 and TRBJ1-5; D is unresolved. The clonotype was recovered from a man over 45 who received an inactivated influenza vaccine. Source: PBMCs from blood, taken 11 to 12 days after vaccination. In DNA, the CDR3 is TGTGCCAGCAGTTACTCGATTGGCCAGCCCCAGCATTTT. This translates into CASSYSIGQPQHF.